Listed below are T cell receptor beta chains from one sample, sequenced in a study of shared clonotypes between healthy human individuals. Using immunoSEQ multiplex PCR, the repertoire was profiled, and TCRdb retains in-frame clones only, with some absent. This repertoire shows around 700,000 clones, approximately 75% found once; its top ten account for less than 2%. The sample taken for sequencing was memory CD4+ T cells sorted from blood. These receptors were collected from a woman aged 25 to 39 in good health. CDR3s include the opening cysteine and the closing phenylalanine or tryptophan. A D gene is named only where the DNA matches it firmly. Size tells how often a clone was seen (once, few, many) or the class of an expanded clone, and some rows leave it out.

TRBD2	TRBV11-3	NA	TRBJ2-5	CASSPGLAGAETQYF	TGTGCCAGCAGCCCAGGACTAGCGGGAGCAGAGACCCAGTACTTC
TRBD2	TRBV18	NA	TRBJ2-5	CASSHAGDSQETQYF	TGTGCCAGCTCTCACGCGGGAGACTCTCAAGAGACCCAGTACTTC
TRBD1	TRBV28	NA	TRBJ2-7	CASSLRYRGSYEQYF	TGTGCCAGCAGTCTTCGGTACAGGGGGTCTTACGAGCAGTACTTC
TRBD1	TRBV28	many	TRBJ1-5	CASSSHTRGVNQPQHF	TGTGCCAGCAGTTCCCACACCAGGGGGGTGAATCAGCCCCAGCATTTT
NA	TRBV9	NA	TRBJ1-4	CASSVGGTDEKLFF	TGTGCCAGCAGCGTGGGGGGGACGGATGAAAAACTGTTTTTT
NA	TRBV27	NA	TRBJ2-1	CASSFIGTVLFF	TGTGCCAGCAGTTTTATTGGGACCGTATTATTCTTC
TRBD2	TRBV19	NA	TRBJ2-1	CASSIDLVAAGVSEQFF	TGTGCCAGTAGTATAGATCTCGTAGCGGCGGGAGTTTCTGAGCAGTTCTTC
NA	TRBV7-9	NA	TRBJ2-5	CASSLVGGETQYF	TGTGCCAGCAGCTTAGTCGGGGGAGAGACCCAGTACTTC
NA	TRBV19	few	TRBJ2-5	CASTPRVGQETQYF	TGTGCCAGTACCCCAAGGGTGGGTCAGGAGACCCAGTACTTC
NA	TRBV5-1	NA	TRBJ2-3	CASRAGLGSDTQYF	TGCGCCAGCAGGGCGGGATTAGGGTCAGATACGCAGTATTTT
TRBD2	TRBV28	few	TRBJ2-2	CASTGRANTGELFF	TGTGCCAGCACTGGGAGGGCGAACACCGGGGAGCTGTTTTTT
TRBD2	TRBV27	NA	TRBJ2-1	CASSAPVTSLNEQFF	TGTGCCAGCAGTGCCCCGGTGACTAGCTTAAATGAGCAGTTCTTC
NA	TRBV18	once	TRBJ1-5	CASSPPASRGNQPQHF	TGTGCCAGCTCACCACCCGCCAGTCGGGGGAATCAGCCCCAGCATTTT
TRBD1	TRBV28	NA	TRBJ2-1	CASRSGQGAGEQFF	TGTGCCAGCAGATCGGGACAGGGGGCAGGTGAGCAGTTCTTC
NA	TRBV5-1	NA	TRBJ1-1	CASSLANRNTEAFF	TGCGCCAGCAGCTTAGCAAACAGGAACACTGAAGCTTTCTTT
NA	TRBV25-1	NA	TRBJ2-3	CASSSSVPRLSTDTQYF	TGTGCCAGCAGTTCCTCGGTCCCGCGACTAAGCACAGATACGCAGTATTTT
NA	TRBV7-9	NA	TRBJ2-2	CASSLATGTTGELFF	TGTGCCAGCAGCTTAGCCACAGGGACCACCGGGGAGCTGTTTTTT
TRBD2	TRBV11-3	NA	TRBJ2-1	CASSLGVAGVGSYNEQFF	TGTGCCAGCAGCTTAGGAGTGGCGGGAGTCGGTTCCTACAATGAGCAGTTCTTC
NA	TRBV27	few	TRBJ2-3	CASSSIISTWSDRDTDTQYF	TGTGCCAGCAGTTCGATTATCTCAACTTGGTCGGACAGAGACACAGATACGCAGTATTTT
NA	TRBV7-2	many	TRBJ2-3	CASSYYTDTQYF	TGTGCCAGCAGCTATTACACAGATACGCAGTATTTT
NA	TRBV15	NA	TRBJ1-5	CATSRGFRPGQISNQPQHF	TGTGCCACCAGCAGAGGATTTAGGCCCGGACAGATTAGCAATCAGCCCCAGCATTTT
NA	TRBV21-1	NA	TRBJ2-2	CASTNGGTSGSNTGELFF	TGTGCCAGCACCAACGGTGGGACTAGCGGGTCGAACACCGGGGAGCTGTTTTTT
NA	TRBV19	NA	TRBJ1-5	CASRYGMNQPQHF	TGTGCCAGTAGATATGGCATGAATCAGCCCCAGCATTTT
TRBD1	TRBV18	once	TRBJ1-5	CASSRQDRAGDQPQHF	TGTGCCAGCTCACGCCAGGACAGGGCGGGTGATCAGCCCCAGCATTTT
TRBD2	TRBV11-2	few	TRBJ2-1	CASSLDWSSGGYNEQFF	TGTGCCAGCAGCTTAGATTGGTCTAGCGGGGGATACAATGAGCAGTTCTTC
NA	TRBV5-1	NA	TRBJ2-3	CASSSYPGADTQYF	TGCGCCAGCAGTTCCTACCCAGGAGCAGATACGCAGTATTTT
NA	TRBV5-4	NA	TRBJ1-1	CASSLIQANTEAFF	TGTGCCAGCAGCCTTATACAGGCAAACACTGAAGCTTTCTTT
TRBD2	TRBV6-1	NA	TRBJ2-3	CASSETLAGAGDTQYF	TGTGCCAGCAGTGAGACCCTAGCGGGAGCGGGAGATACGCAGTATTTT
NA	TRBV7-8	NA	TRBJ2-3	CASSLVDTQYF	TGTGCCAGCAGCTTAGTCGATACGCAGTATTTT